The 31 T cell receptor beta chains below all came from one sample that was sequenced in a study of graft-versus-host responses after intestinal transplantation. Their cognate antigens are unknown. Profiled with immunoSEQ multiplex PCR; TCRdb holds only in-frame clones, not every one. The table has about 85,000 clones, around 93% seen once. This material consisted of unstimulated CD8+ T cells sorted from spleen or lymph node cells, taken before transplant. The receptors shown here come from a human donor who was the organ donor for an intestinal transplant.

This chain connects TRBV6-5 to TRBJ1-2, with D hard to call. The CDR3 spans 13 residues. Germline assignment: CDR1 MNHEY and CDR2 SVGAGI. V was shortened by 5 bases and J by 6 bases, with 13 bases between the two germline ends. This CDR3 reads CASSEALWDGYTF. In DNA form, the CDR3 reads TGTGCCAGCAGTGAAGCGCTCTGGGATGGCTACACCTTC.

This clone was seen just once. This chain links TRBV5-1 with TRBJ2-3, with 8 bases lining up with TRBD1. CDR1 and CDR2 (germline): SGHRS, YFSETQ. The CDR3 sequence is 14 residues long. The junction had 4 bases not matched to a gene; V was cut back by 2 bases and J by 5 bases. CDR3 nucleotide sequence: TGCGCCAGCAGCTTTGGACAGGGCGAAGATACGCAGTATTTT. Amino acid sequence: CASSFGQGEDTQYF.

The chain joins TRBV25-1 to TRBJ2-2, with 9 bases aligning to TRBD1. The J segment lost 1 base and the V segment lost 3 bases, leaving 3 bases of the junction unmatched. Looked up from germline, CDR1 is MGHDK and CDR2 is SYGVNS. The CDR3 has 16 amino acids. The CDR3 reads CASSDRTGENTGELFF. The DNA of the CDR3 is TGTGCCAGCAGTGATAGGACAGGGGAGAACACCGGGGAGCTGTTTTTT. Filled out from reference TRBV25-1 and TRBJ2-2, the complete variable domain reads EADIYQTPRYLVIGTGKKITLECSQTMGHDKMYWYQQDPGMELHLIHYSYGVNSTEKGDLSSESTVSRIRTEHFPLTLESARPSHTSQYLCASSDRTGENTGELFFGEGSRLTVL.

The chain couples TRBV7-9 to TRBJ1-4; 7 nucleotides line up with TRBD1. The CDR3 length is 15 residues. Germline trimming cut 5 bases from V and 3 bases from J; bases unmatched to any gene: 6. Per germline, CDR1 SEHNR and CDR2 FQNEAQ (reference sequence). CDR3 DNA: TGTGCCAGCAGCGGCGACAGGGTGGCTAATGAAAAACTGTTTTTT. Translated: CASSGDRVANEKLFF.

This chain joins TRBV7-3 and TRBJ1-1; D is uncertain. V lost 1 base and J lost 3, with 9 bases in between. The CDR3 is 14 residues long. Per the germline V gene, CDR1 is SGHTA and CDR2 is FQGTGA. The CDR3 DNA reads as TGTGCCAGCAGCTTAATGGGTGGTTACACTGAAGCTTTCTTT. It translates to CASSLMGGYTEAFF.

The V and J genes are TRBV6-5 and TRBJ1-4; possibly TRBD1 for D (5 bases). The germline V gene encodes CDR1 MNHEY and CDR2 SVGAGI. There are 16 residues in the CDR3. Trimming took off 0 bases at V and 10 bases at J, with 18 bases between the two ends. The CDR3 sequence is CASSYSRGATRGKLFF. CDR3 sequence (DNA): TGTGCCAGCAGTTACTCGAGGGGTGCAACTCGGGGAAAACTGTTTTTT.

CDR3 sequence: CASSRDRGAEQFF. The CDR3 region has the DNA TGCGCCAGCAGCCGCGACAGGGGGGCTGAGCAGTTCTTC. This chain uses TRBV4-1 with TRBJ2-1; 9 bases line up with TRBD1. Germline V CDR1 and CDR2: MGHRA, YSYEKL. The length of the CDR3 is 13 residues. With V trimmed by 4 bases and J by 9 bases, 4 bases remained unmatched.

The chain couples TRBV11-3 to TRBJ2-7; 8 nucleotides match TRBD2. The V gene's germline CDR1 is SGHNT and CDR2 YENEEA. V lost 4 bases to trimming and J lost 9 bases; unmatched junction nucleotides: 2. The CDR3 sequence is 11 residues long. CDR3 bases: TGTGCCAGCAGCTACGGGAGGGGGCAGTACTTC. Amino acid sequence: CASSYGRGQYF.

The genes are TRBV2 and TRBJ2-7, with D unclear. V was trimmed by 2 bases and J by 5 bases, leaving 13 bases between them. This CDR3 is 14 amino acids long. The germline V gene encodes CDR1 SNHLY and CDR2 FYNNEI. The CDR3 protein is CASSELTGIDEQYF. CDR3 DNA: TGTGCCAGCAGTGAATTAACGGGTATAGACGAGCAGTACTTC.

The chain employs TRBV29-1 and TRBJ2-7; 7 bases align to TRBD2. V dropped 4 bases and J dropped 2; count of bases not matched to a gene: 8. Germline V gene sequence: CDR1 SQVTM, CDR2 ANQGSEA. The CDR3 loop spans 14 amino acids. CDR3 region: CSVVRGEFTYEQYF. The CDR3 nucleotides read TGCAGCGTTGTTCGGGGGGAGTTCACCTACGAGCAGTACTTC.

CDR3 protein: CASSLGRYSNQPQHF. In nucleotides, the CDR3 is TGTGCCAGCAGCTTGGGACGGTATAGCAATCAGCCCCAGCATTTT. V gene TRBV5-6 combines with J gene TRBJ1-5; D unresolved. The germline V gene encodes CDR1 SGHDT and CDR2 YYEEEE. V shed 0 bases and J shed 0 bases, with 7 bases lying between them. This CDR3 is 15 amino acids long. The full variable domain, its missing parts supplied by reference TRBV5-6 and TRBJ1-5, is DAGVTQSPTHLIKTRGQQVTLRCSPKSGHDTVSWYQQALGQGPQFIFQYYEEEERQRGNFPDRFSGHQFPNYSSELNVNALLLGDSALYLCASSLGRYSNQPQHFGDGTRLSIL.

The CDR3 region has the DNA TGTGCCAGCAAGGAGGACAGGGAAGCTGGCTACACCTTC. Its protein product is CASKEDREAGYTF. This sequence joins TRBV6-4 and TRBJ1-2; TRBD1 matches 8 bases. The germline V gene encodes CDR1 MRHNA and CDR2 SNTAGT. The CDR3 has 13 residues. J was trimmed by 7 bases and V by 7 bases; bases with no gene match: 8.

On this clone: The same CDR3 can be traced to other DNA sequences in this sample. The CDR3 sequence is CASSPTRDYNEQFF. DNA of the CDR3: TGTGCCAGCAGTCCGACTAGAGACTACAATGAGCAGTTCTTC. This chain connects TRBV28 to TRBJ2-1; weak D call: TRBD2 (6 bases). Germline CDR1 reads MDHEN; CDR2 reads SYDVKM. V was trimmed by 5 bases and J by 3 bases, leaving 11 bases between them. CDR3 length: 14 amino acids.

V and J are TRBV19 and TRBJ1-1; D unclear. The CDR3 totals 13 residues. Trimming took 7 bases from V and 0 from J, leaving 9 bases between them. Germline CDR1 reads LNHDA; CDR2 reads SQIVND (reference sequence). This CDR3 is CASNPAVNTEAFF. The CDR3 coding sequence is TGTGCCAGTAACCCAGCTGTGAACACTGAAGCTTTCTTT.

The chain joins TRBV25-1 to TRBJ2-7; TRBD2 agrees at 7 bases. CDR3 length: 15 amino acids. Unmatched junction bases numbered 6, after V lost 1 base and J lost 3 bases. From germline, CDR1 is MGHDK and CDR2 SYGVNS. The CDR3 loop reads CASSEWGTGGYEQYF. CDR3 bases: TGTGCCAGCAGTGAATGGGGGACGGGGGGCTACGAGCAGTACTTC.

The table lists this clone with a count of one. The chain joins TRBV7-6 to TRBJ2-1; 13 bases align to TRBD2. The V gene's germline CDR1 is SGHVS and CDR2 FNYEAQ. V shed 5 bases, J shed 5 bases, and the junction held 6 bases outside the gene matches. CDR3 length equals 16 residues. CDR3 nucleotide sequence: TGTGCCAGCAGCCCCCGGACTAGCGGGGGTCACAATGAGCAGTTCTTC. It specifies CASSPRTSGGHNEQFF.

The V call is TRBV14, the J call TRBJ1-1; TRBD1 matches at 7 bases. The CDR3 has 17 residues. The germline V gene has CDR1 SGHDN and CDR2 FVKESK. The V and J ends lost 0 bases and 1 base, in that order; junction bases with no gene match: 8. CDR3 region: CASSQEKGAWGNTEAFF. The CDR3, as DNA: TGTGCCAGCAGCCAAGAAAAGGGGGCTTGGGGGAACACTGAAGCTTTCTTT.

This chain joins TRBV13 and TRBJ1-1; a possible D gene is TRBD1 (5 bases). V was shortened by 2 bases and J by 10 bases, with 11 bases between the two germline ends. The CDR3 is made up of 12 amino acids. Germline assignment: CDR1 PRHDT and CDR2 FYEKMQ (reference sequence). The CDR3 coding sequence is TGTGCCAGCAGCTTATCCCCGGGGGTAGCTTTCTTT. Protein sequence: CASSLSPGVAFF. Looking up the rest from reference TRBV13 and TRBJ1-1 gives the full variable domain: AAGVIQSPRHLIKEKRETATLKCYPIPRHDTVYWYQQGPGQDPQFLISFYEKMQSDKGSIPDRFSAQQFSDYHSELNMSSLELGDSALYFCASSLSPGVAFFGQGTRLTVV.

The V call is TRBV5-4, the J call TRBJ2-3; TRBD2 matches 10 bases. Trimming at V came to 4 bases and at J to 2 bases, leaving 4 bases not matched to a gene. The germline gives CDR1 SGHNT, CDR2 YYREEE (reference sequence). The CDR3 consists of 15 residues. This CDR3 is CASSPSGGPTDTQYF. Written as DNA, the CDR3 is TGTGCCAGCAGCCCTAGCGGGGGACCCACAGATACGCAGTATTTT.

The chain joins TRBV27 to TRBJ1-5; 9 bases line up with TRBD1. Germline V gene sequence: CDR1 MNHEY, CDR2 SMNVEV (reference sequence). The CDR3 totals 16 residues. Trimming cost V 2 bases and J 6 bases; bases outside gene matches: 8. The CDR3 loop reads CASSLRQQGAGQPQHF. The CDR3 DNA reads as TGTGCCAGCAGTTTACGACAACAGGGGGCAGGTCAGCCCCAGCATTTT.

The chain recombines TRBV9 with TRBJ1-3; no clear D. The CDR3 is 16 residues long. V dropped 4 bases and J dropped 0 bases, with 14 bases sitting between them. CDR1 is SGDLS and CDR2 is YYNGEE in the germline V gene. Here the CDR3 reads CASSSLQVPSGNTIYF. As DNA, the CDR3 is TGTGCCAGCAGCTCGTTGCAGGTACCCTCTGGAAACACCATATATTTT.

This clone was picked up a small number of times. The chain combines TRBV6-5 with TRBJ2-7; D remains ambiguous. V lost 6 bases and J lost 3, with 12 bases in between. The CDR3 extends over 13 amino acids. Germline V CDR1 and CDR2: MNHEY, SVGAGI. For the CDR3, the DNA is TGTGCCAGCAGCCAACCCTCCCTCTACGAGCAGTACTTC. Translating gives CASSQPSLYEQYF.

This clone showed up just once. V usage is TRBV7-8 and J usage is TRBJ1-5; no reliable D call. Germline CDR1 is SGHVS and CDR2 is FQNEAQ. V dropped 1 base and J dropped 9 bases, with 7 bases sitting between them. The CDR3 extends over 12 amino acids. The CDR3 loop reads CASSLGAGPQHF. The CDR3, as DNA: TGTGCCAGCAGCTTAGGGGCCGGGCCCCAGCATTTT.

V gene TRBV6-4 combines with J gene TRBJ2-3; TRBD2 matches at 10 bases. With V trimmed by 0 bases and J by 0 bases, 0 bases remained unmatched. The length of the CDR3 is 16 residues. Per germline, CDR1 MRHNA and CDR2 SNTAGT. The CDR3 reads CASSDSTSGSTDTQYF. The DNA of the CDR3 is TGTGCCAGCAGTGACTCGACTAGCGGGAGCACAGATACGCAGTATTTT.

This clone was counted a single time. V usage is TRBV18 and J usage is TRBJ1-1; D unclear. V was shortened by 4 bases and J by 8 bases, with 11 bases between the two germline ends. Germline loops: CDR1 KGHSH, CDR2 LQKENI. The CDR3 runs 12 residues. The CDR3: CASSLTETEAFF. CDR3 sequence (DNA): TGTGCCAGCTCACTAACAGAGACAGAAGCTTTCTTT.

This rearrangement joins TRBV6-5 to TRBJ2-7; 8 bases fit TRBD1. There are 15 residues in the CDR3. V shed 2 bases, J shed 5 bases, and the junction held 8 bases outside the gene matches. Looked up from germline, CDR1 is MNHEY and CDR2 is SVGAGI. CDR3 sequence: CASSYSEDRANEQYF. The CDR3 DNA is TGTGCCAGCAGTTACAGTGAGGACAGGGCCAACGAGCAGTACTTC.

The V gene is TRBV7-9, the J gene TRBJ2-2; D uncertain. This CDR3 has 12 amino acids. The V end was cut by 0 bases, the J end by 6 bases, with 2 bases between. The V gene's germline CDR1 is SEHNR and CDR2 FQNEAQ (reference sequence). The CDR3 DNA sequence: TGTGCCAGCAGCTTAGCCTCCGGGGAGCTGTTTTTT. It is translated as CASSLASGELFF. The variable domain in full, completed from reference TRBV7-9 and TRBJ2-2, reads DTGVSQNPRHKITKRGQNVTFRCDPISEHNRLYWYRQTLGQGPEFLTYFQNEAQLEKSRLLSDRFSAERPKGSFSTLEIQRTEQGDSAMYLCASSLASGELFFGEGSRLTVL.

V is TRBV23-1 and J is TRBJ1-5; D remains unclear. TRBV23-1 is labeled an ORF, and its function is uncertain. The V end lost 8 bases, the J end lost 6 bases, and 20 bases lay between the germline ends. The CDR3 contains 15 residues. Written as DNA, the CDR3 is TGCGCCAGCCCCCCTAGGCGATGGGAAAGTCAGCCCCAGCATTTT. Translated, it gives CASPPRRWESQPQHF.

J is TRBJ2-3 and V is TRBV5-5, with 12 bases aligning to TRBD2. The CDR3 totals 16 residues. With V trimmed by 4 bases and J by 8 bases, 11 bases remained unmatched. From germline, CDR1 is SGHKS and CDR2 YYEKEE (reference sequence). As DNA, the CDR3 is TGTGCCAGCAGCGTGGGACTAGCGGGCGAGTGGGTTACGCAGTATTTT. Translating gives CASSVGLAGEWVTQYF. The variable domain in full, with the rest retrieved from reference TRBV5-5 and TRBJ2-3, is DAGVTQSPTHLIKTRGQQVTLRCSPISGHKSVSWYQQVLGQGPQFIFQYYEKEERGRGNFPDRFSARQFPNYSSELNVNALLLGDSALYLCASSVGLAGEWVTQYFGPGTRLTVL.

This clone occurred a few times. The CDR3 DNA reads TGTGCCAGCAGCCAAGATTGGGATCAGCCCCAGCATTTT. Protein sequence: CASSQDWDQPQHF. The chain is built from TRBV14 and TRBJ1-5; the D is unclear. Deletions cut 0 bases from V and 5 bases from J, with 5 bases between. The CDR3 contains 13 residues. The germline CDR1 and CDR2 sequences are SGHDN and FVKESK.

V gene TRBV2 combines with J gene TRBJ2-3, with 7 bases lining up with TRBD1. V shed 3 bases, J shed 0 bases, and the junction held 3 bases outside the gene matches. There are 15 residues in the CDR3. Germline assignment: CDR1 SNHLY and CDR2 FYNNEI. The CDR3 region is CASSDPGQSTDTQYF. The CDR3 DNA follows: TGTGCCAGCAGTGATCCGGGACAGAGCACAGATACGCAGTATTTT.